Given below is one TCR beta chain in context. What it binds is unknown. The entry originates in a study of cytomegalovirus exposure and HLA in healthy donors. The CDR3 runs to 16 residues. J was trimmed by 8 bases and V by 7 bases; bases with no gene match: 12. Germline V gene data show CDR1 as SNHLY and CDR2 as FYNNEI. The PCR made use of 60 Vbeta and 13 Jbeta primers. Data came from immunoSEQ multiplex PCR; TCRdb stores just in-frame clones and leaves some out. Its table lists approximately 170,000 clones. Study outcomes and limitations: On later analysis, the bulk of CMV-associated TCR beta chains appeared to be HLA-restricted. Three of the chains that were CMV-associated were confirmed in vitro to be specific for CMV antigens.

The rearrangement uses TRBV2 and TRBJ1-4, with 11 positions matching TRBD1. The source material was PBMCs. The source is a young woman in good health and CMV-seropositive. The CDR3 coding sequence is TGTGCCAGCAACCATTGGACAGGGGGCGCAGGGGAAAAACTGTTTTTT. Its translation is CASNHWTGGAGEKLFF.